This T cell receptor beta chain was profiled in a study of cytomegalovirus exposure and HLA in healthy donors. Study-level points and caveats: In an earlier analysis, about 90% or about 30%: the productive usage of most TCR beta V segments.

The CDR3 extends over 15 amino acids. Germline CDR1 reads SQVTM; CDR2 reads ANQGSEA. V trimming: 0 bases; J trimming: 15 bases; junction bases outside the gene matches: 9. In the case of this clone: Its specificity is not known.

PCR employed 60 Vbeta and 13 Jbeta primers. The repertoire was sequenced with immunoSEQ multiplex PCR; TCRdb's copy has only in-frame clones and lacks some. The sample shows about 130,000 clones, and 2% to 2.5% sits with its ten largest clones. This clonotype originated in a man aged 40-50 years in good health and CMV-seronegative. What was sequenced was PBMCs. This rearrangement joins TRBV29-1 to TRBJ2-1; the match to TRBD2 covers 15 bases. The CDR3 region is CSVEDLGLAGGNGFF. The CDR3 bases are TGCAGCGTTGAAGACCTGGGACTAGCGGGAGGAAATGGGTTCTTC.